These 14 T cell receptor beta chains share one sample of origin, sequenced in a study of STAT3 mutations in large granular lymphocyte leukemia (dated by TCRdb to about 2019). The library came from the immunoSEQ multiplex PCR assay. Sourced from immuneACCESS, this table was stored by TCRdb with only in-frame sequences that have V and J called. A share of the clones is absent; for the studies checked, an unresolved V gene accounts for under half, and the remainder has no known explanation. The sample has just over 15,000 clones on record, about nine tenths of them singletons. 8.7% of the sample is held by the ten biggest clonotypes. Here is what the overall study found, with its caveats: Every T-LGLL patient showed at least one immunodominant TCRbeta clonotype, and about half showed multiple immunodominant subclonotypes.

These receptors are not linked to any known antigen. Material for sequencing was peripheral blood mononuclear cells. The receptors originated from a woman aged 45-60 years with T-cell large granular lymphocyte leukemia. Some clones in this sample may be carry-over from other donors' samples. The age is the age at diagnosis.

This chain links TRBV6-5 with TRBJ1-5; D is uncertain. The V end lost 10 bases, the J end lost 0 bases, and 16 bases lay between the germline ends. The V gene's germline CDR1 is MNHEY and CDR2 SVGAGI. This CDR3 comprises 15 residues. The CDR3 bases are TGTGCCACCCAGAGGTCACGATATAGCAATCAGCCCCAGCATTTT. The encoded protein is CATQRSRYSNQPQHF.

CDR3: CASSRPPGAGSGTEAFF. The CDR3 DNA reads as TGTGCCAGCAGCCGCCCCCCAGGGGCCGGATCGGGCACTGAAGCTTTCTTT. This sequence joins TRBV7-2 and TRBJ1-1; perhaps TRBD1 as D (6 bases). This CDR3 has 17 amino acids. The V end lost 5 bases, the J end lost 4 bases, and 23 bases lay between the germline ends. Germline V gene lookup returns CDR1 SGHTA and CDR2 FQGNSA. The whole variable domain, remainder taken from reference TRBV7-2 and TRBJ1-1, is GAGVSQSPSNKVTEKGKDVELRCDPISGHTALYWYRQSLGQGLEFLIYFQGNSAPDKSGLPSDRFSAERTGGSVSTLTIQRTQQEDSAVYLCASSRPPGAGSGTEAFFGQGTRLTVV.

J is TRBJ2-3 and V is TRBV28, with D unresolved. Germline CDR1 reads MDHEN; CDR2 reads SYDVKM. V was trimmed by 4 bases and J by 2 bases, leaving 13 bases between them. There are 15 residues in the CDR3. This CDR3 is CASSSPPAHTDTQYF. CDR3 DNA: TGTGCCAGCAGTTCCCCCCCCGCGCACACAGATACGCAGTATTTT. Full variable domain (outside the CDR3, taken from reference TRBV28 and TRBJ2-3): DVKVTQSSRYLVKRTGEKVFLECVQDMDHENMFWYRQDPGLGLRLIYFSYDVKMKEKGDIPEGYSVSREKKERFSLILESASTNQTSMYLCASSSPPAHTDTQYFGPGTRLTVL.

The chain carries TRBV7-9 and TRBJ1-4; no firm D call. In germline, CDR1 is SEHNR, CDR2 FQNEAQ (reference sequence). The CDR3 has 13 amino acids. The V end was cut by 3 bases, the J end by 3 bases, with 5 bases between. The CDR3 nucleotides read TGTGCCAGCAGCTTCACCTCTAATGAAAAACTGTTTTTT. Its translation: CASSFTSNEKLFF.

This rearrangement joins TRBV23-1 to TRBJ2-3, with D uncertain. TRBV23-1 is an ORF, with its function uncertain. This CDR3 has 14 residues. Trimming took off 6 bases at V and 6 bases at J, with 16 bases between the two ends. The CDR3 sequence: CASSPHEPTDTQYF. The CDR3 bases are TGCGCCAGCAGCCCCCATGAACCCACTGATACGCAGTATTTT.

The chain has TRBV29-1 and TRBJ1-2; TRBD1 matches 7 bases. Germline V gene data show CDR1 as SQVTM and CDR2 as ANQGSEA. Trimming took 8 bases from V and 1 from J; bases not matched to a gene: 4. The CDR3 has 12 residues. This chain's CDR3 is CSLRDSNYGYTF. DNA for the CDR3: TGCAGCCTGCGGGACAGTAACTATGGCTACACCTTC.

Here the CDR3 DNA reads TGTGCCAGCAGCTTAGGCATGCGGAGGGAGAGCTCCTACAATGAGCAGTTCTTC. Translation gives CASSLGMRRESSYNEQFF. V and J are TRBV7-9 and TRBJ2-1; the D gene is possibly TRBD2 (6 bases). The ends were cut back, 1 base at V and 0 bases at J, with 16 bases in the middle. CDR1 is SEHNR, CDR2 FQNEAQ, per germline (reference sequence). CDR3 length: 18 amino acids.

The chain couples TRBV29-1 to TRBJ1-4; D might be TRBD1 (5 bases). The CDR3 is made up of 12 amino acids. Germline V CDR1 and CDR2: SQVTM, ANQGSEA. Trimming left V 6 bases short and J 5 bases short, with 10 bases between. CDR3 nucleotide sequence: TGCAGCGTAGGGGAGATGAATGAAAAACTGTTTTTT. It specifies CSVGEMNEKLFF.

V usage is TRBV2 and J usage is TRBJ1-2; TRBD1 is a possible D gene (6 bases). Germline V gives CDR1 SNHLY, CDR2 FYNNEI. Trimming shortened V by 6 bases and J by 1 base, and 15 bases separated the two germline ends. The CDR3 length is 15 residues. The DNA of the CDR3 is TGTGCCAGCAGGGAGCGGGGGCCAAGTAACTATGGCTACACCTTC. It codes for CASRERGPSNYGYTF. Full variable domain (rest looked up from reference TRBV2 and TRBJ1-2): EPEVTQTPSHQVTQMGQEVILRCVPISNHLYFYWYRQILGQKVEFLVSFYNNEISEKSEIFDDQFSVERPDGSNFTLKIRSTKLEDSAMYFCASRERGPSNYGYTFGSGTRLTVV.

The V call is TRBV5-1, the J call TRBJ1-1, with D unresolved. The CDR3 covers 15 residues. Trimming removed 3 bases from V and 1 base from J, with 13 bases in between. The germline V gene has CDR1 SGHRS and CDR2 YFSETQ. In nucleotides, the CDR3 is TGCGCCAGCAGCTCCAGGATATCCTCGAACACTGAAGCTTTCTTT. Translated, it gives CASSSRISSNTEAFF.

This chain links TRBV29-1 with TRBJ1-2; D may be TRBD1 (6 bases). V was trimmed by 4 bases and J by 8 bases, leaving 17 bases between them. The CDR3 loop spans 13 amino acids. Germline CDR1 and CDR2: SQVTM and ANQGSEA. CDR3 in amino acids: CSVAATGYSGYTF. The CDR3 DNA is TGCAGCGTTGCCGCGACAGGATATTCGGGCTACACCTTC.

The CDR3 DNA reads as TGTGCCAGCTCACCAGGACAGGGGGCAAATGGCTACACCTTC. Encoded protein: CASSPGQGANGYTF. V usage is TRBV18 and J usage is TRBJ1-2; 11 positions match TRBD1. Germline-derived CDR1 and CDR2 are KGHSH and LQKENI. This CDR3 has 14 amino acids. J was trimmed by 6 bases and V by 2 bases; bases with no gene match: 2.

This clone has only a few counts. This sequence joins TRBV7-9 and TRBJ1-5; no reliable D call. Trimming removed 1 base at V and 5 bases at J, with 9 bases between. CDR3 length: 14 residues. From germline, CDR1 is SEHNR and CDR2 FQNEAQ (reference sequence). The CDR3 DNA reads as TGTGCCAGCAGCTTAGGAGGTGCGGATCAGCCCCAGCATTTT. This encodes CASSLGGADQPQHF. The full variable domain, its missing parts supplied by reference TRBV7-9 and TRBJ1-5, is DTGVSQNPRHKITKRGQNVTFRCDPISEHNRLYWYRQTLGQGPEFLTYFQNEAQLEKSRLLSDRFSAERPKGSFSTLEIQRTEQGDSAMYLCASSLGGADQPQHFGDGTRLSIL.

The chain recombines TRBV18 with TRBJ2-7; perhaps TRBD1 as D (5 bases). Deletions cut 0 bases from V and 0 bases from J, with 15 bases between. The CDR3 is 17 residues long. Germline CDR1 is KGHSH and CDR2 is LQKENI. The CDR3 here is CASSPPTGRESSYEQYF. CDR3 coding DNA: TGTGCCAGCTCACCACCCACTGGCAGGGAAAGCTCCTACGAGCAGTACTTC.